The following is a TCR beta chain sequence with its context. The antigen is not known. The data were produced by immunoSEQ multiplex PCR, yet TCRdb's version contains in-frame clones alone and is incomplete. The sample includes over 90,000 clones, 80% to 95% of them seen just once. This record belongs to a study of T cell responses to AZD1222 COVID-19 vaccine. Study observations and caveats: Nearly half of spike-specific TCRs reportedly target variant regions that are unmutated in the B.1.351 and B.1.1.7 variants.

Sequences were derived from peripheral blood, sampled 28 days after the second AZD1222 dose. The clonotype comes from an adult who received the AZD1222 COVID-19 vaccine.

CDR3 DNA sequence: TGTGCCAGCAGTTTGGGACACCGGAACACTGAAGCTTTCTTT. Protein: CASSLGHRNTEAFF. The genes are TRBV28 and TRBJ1-1; D perhaps matches TRBD1 (6 bases). The CDR3 is made up of 14 amino acids. V was clipped by 3 bases and J by 1 base, with 9 bases between them. Looked up from germline, CDR1 is MDHEN and CDR2 is SYDVKM. Full variable domain (remainder filled in from reference TRBV28 and TRBJ1-1): DVKVTQSSRYLVKRTGEKVFLECVQDMDHENMFWYRQDPGLGLRLIYFSYDVKMKEKGDIPEGYSVSREKKERFSLILESASTNQTSMYLCASSLGHRNTEAFFGQGTRLTVV.